This is a list of T cell receptor beta chains from one sample in a study of CD8 T cells in ankylosing spondylitis. MiXCR was run by TCRdb on the 5' RACE reads, yielding one entry per CDR3 protein. The sample includes fewer than 750,000 distinct CDR3 sequences, about 20% of them seen just once. Specimen: blood, either unsorted or a sorted T cell fraction (not recorded which). These receptors were collected from a male donor with ankylosing spondylitis. Both conserved end residues are part of each CDR3. D genes are given only for firm matches. Some rows mark clone size as missing; the rest say once, few, many or name a class of expanded clone.

J: TRBJ2-1
size: .
D: TRBD2
V: TRBV28
DNA: TGTGCCAGTGGGACGGCGGGAGGGTTCTACAATGAGCAGTTCTTC
CDR3: CASGTAGGFYNEQFF

J: TRBJ1-1
size: few
D: TRBD1
V: TRBV3-1
DNA: TGTGCCAGCAGCCACACAGGGGCGAACACTGAAGCTTTCTTT
CDR3: CASSHTGANTEAFF

J: TRBJ2-3
size: few
D: .
V: TRBV7-3
DNA: TGTGCCAGCAGCTTAACCGGGGACATCACAGATACGCAGTATTTT
CDR3: CASSLTGDITDTQYF

J: TRBJ2-2
size: few
D: .
V: TRBV7-2
DNA: TGTGCCAGCAGCTCCGACAGATACACCGGGGAGCTGTTTTTT
CDR3: CASSSDRYTGELFF

J: TRBJ2-5
size: .
D: TRBD2
V: TRBV9
DNA: TGTGCCAGCAGCGTAGCGGGACTAGCGGGAGAGACCCAGTACTTC
CDR3: CASSVAGLAGETQYF

J: TRBJ1-3
size: .
D: .
V: TRBV12-3/TRBV12-4
DNA: TGTGCCAGCAGTCCTAGCTTCGCTGGAAACACCATATATTTT
CDR3: CASSPSFAGNTIYF

J: TRBJ2-5
size: few
D: TRBD2
V: TRBV27
DNA: TGTGCCAGCAGTTGGCGGGAGGGCCTCGAGACCCAGTACTTC
CDR3: CASSWREGLETQYF

J: TRBJ2-3
size: .
D: .
V: TRBV2
DNA: TGTGCCAGCAGGGCACCTCAGGGTACGCAGTATTTT
CDR3: CASRAPQGTQYF

J: TRBJ2-7
size: .
D: TRBD2
V: TRBV12-3/TRBV12-4
DNA: TGTGCCAGCAGTTTGCTCCTAGCGGGGGCCGAGCAGTACTTC
CDR3: CASSLLLAGAEQYF

J: TRBJ1-1
size: few
D: TRBD1
V: TRBV6-5
DNA: TGTGCCAGCAGTTACTCAGGGACAGGGTTTGAAGCTTTCTTT
CDR3: CASSYSGTGFEAFF

J: TRBJ2-5
size: .
D: TRBD2
V: TRBV5-6
DNA: TGTGCCAGCAGCCGACGTCCCGGGACTAGTACTCAAGAGACCCAGTACTTC
CDR3: CASSRRPGTSTQETQYF

J: TRBJ1-2
size: few
D: .
V: TRBV20-1
DNA: TGCAGTGCGCCGCGACAGAGCTCCTATGGCTACACCTTC
CDR3: CSAPRQSSYGYTF

J: TRBJ1-2
size: few
D: TRBD1
V: TRBV29-1
DNA: TGCAGCGTCAGAACGGGGACAGGGGTGGCCTACACCTTC
CDR3: CSVRTGTGVAYTF

J: TRBJ1-5
size: .
D: .
V: TRBV6-5
DNA: TGTGCCAGCAGTTACTCGGGACCCGATGGGGATCAGCCCCAGCATTTT
CDR3: CASSYSGPDGDQPQHF

J: TRBJ2-5
size: .
D: .
V: TRBV3-1
DNA: TGTGCCAGCAGCCAAGATATGGCCTTCCAAGAGACCCAGTACTTC
CDR3: CASSQDMAFQETQYF

J: TRBJ2-3
size: .
D: TRBD2
V: TRBV20-1
DNA: TGCAGTGCTTACCAGCGGGAGGGGGGACGGACGCAGTATTTT
CDR3: CSAYQREGGRTQYF

J: TRBJ2-1
size: many
D: TRBD2
V: TRBV6-4
DNA: TGTGCCAGCAGTGACTCGGCATCGGGGGGGGGCTACAATGAGCAGTTCTTC
CDR3: CASSDSASGGGYNEQFF

J: TRBJ1-3
size: few
D: .
V: TRBV7-2
DNA: TGTGCCAGCAGCTTAGTAGGGGGGCTATCGGGAAACACCATATATTTT
CDR3: CASSLVGGLSGNTIYF

J: TRBJ2-2
size: few
D: .
V: TRBV10-3
DNA: TGTGCCATCAGTGGGAGTGTGGACGGGGAGCTGTTTTTT
CDR3: CAISGSVDGELFF

J: TRBJ2-1
size: many
D: .
V: TRBV28
DNA: TGTGCCAGCAGTTTCGACTCAACCTACAATGAGCAGTTCTTC
CDR3: CASSFDSTYNEQFF

J: TRBJ1-2
size: few
D: .
V: TRBV5-4
DNA: TGTGCCAGCAGCTCATCCTTACAGGGTTCCAACTATGGCTACACCTTC
CDR3: CASSSSLQGSNYGYTF

J: TRBJ2-2
size: .
D: .
V: TRBV11-3
DNA: TGTGCCAGCAGCTTAGGCGAAGACCCCGGGGAGCTGTTTTTT
CDR3: CASSLGEDPGELFF

J: TRBJ2-7
size: .
D: .
V: TRBV6-5
DNA: TGTGCCAGCAGTTACTCAATTGCCGGAAGCCCCTACGAGCAGTACTTC
CDR3: CASSYSIAGSPYEQYF

J: TRBJ1-5
size: few
D: .
V: TRBV12-3/TRBV12-4
DNA: TGTGCCAGCAATATTTTCGGGGGCTCCCGGCAGCCCCAGCATTTT
CDR3: CASNIFGGSRQPQHF

J: TRBJ1-1
size: .
D: .
V: TRBV30
DNA: TGTGCCTGGAGCCCGGGCTTGAGCAACACTGAAGCTTTCTTT
CDR3: CAWSPGLSNTEAFF

J: TRBJ2-2
size: .
D: .
V: TRBV6-1
DNA: TGTGCCAGCAGCGGGGCCACGGCCGGGGAGCTGTTTTTT
CDR3: CASSGATAGELFF

J: TRBJ2-2
size: few
D: .
V: TRBV5-5
DNA: TGTGCCAGCAGCTTCCACCTGGGGTATACCACGGGGCTGTTTTTT
CDR3: CASSFHLGYTTGLFF

J: TRBJ1-1
size: few
D: .
V: TRBV10-3
DNA: TGTGCCATCAGTGAAGGTCAGGCGAACACTGAAGCTTTCTTT
CDR3: CAISEGQANTEAFF

J: TRBJ1-6
size: .
D: TRBD1
V: TRBV18
DNA: TGTGCCAGCTCACCCCGTCCCGGGACAGGGTCCAGCTCCTATAATTCACCCCTCCACTTT
CDR3: CASSPRPGTGSSSYNSPLHF

J: TRBJ2-3
size: .
D: .
V: TRBV4-1
DNA: TGCGCCAGCAGCCAAGACCTTTTGGGGACGGCTCGAGATACGCAGTATTTT
CDR3: CASSQDLLGTARDTQYF